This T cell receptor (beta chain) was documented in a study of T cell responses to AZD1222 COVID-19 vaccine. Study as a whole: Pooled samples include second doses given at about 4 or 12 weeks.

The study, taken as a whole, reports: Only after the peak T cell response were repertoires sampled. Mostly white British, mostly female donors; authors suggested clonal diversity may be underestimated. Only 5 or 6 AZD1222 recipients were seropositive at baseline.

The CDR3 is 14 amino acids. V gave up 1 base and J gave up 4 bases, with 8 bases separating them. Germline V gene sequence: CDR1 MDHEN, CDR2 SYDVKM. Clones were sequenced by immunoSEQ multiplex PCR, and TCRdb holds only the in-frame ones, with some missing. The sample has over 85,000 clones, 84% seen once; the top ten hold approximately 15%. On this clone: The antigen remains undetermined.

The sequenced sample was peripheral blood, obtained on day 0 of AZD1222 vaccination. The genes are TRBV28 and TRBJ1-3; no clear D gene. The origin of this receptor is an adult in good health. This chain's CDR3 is CASSLSGSGNTIYF. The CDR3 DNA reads TGTGCCAGCAGTTTATCAGGTTCGGGAAACACCATATATTTT.